This is a list of T cell receptor beta chains from one sample in a study of T cells in Graves' hyperthyroidism and ophthalmopathy. In TCRdb, the multiplex PCR reads were re-called with MiXCR into one record per CDR3 protein. The data hold approximately 98,000 distinct CDR3 sequences, with roughly 40% observed a single time. The sequenced sample consisted of peripheral blood or thyroid tissue (not recorded which). Every receptor here comes from a woman in her twenties or thirties with Graves' hyperthyroidism. The CDR3 runs from the conserved cysteine through the conserved F or W. Clone size is stated in some rows and not others, as once, few, many or a class when expanded.

size	J	V	CDR3
many	TRBJ1-2	TRBV10-3	CAISQGNYGYTF
many	TRBJ1-2	TRBV9	CASSVDPDWNYGYTF
many	TRBJ1-2	TRBV12-3/TRBV12-4	CASSWGRDRYGYTF
-	TRBJ2-5	TRBV11-1	CASSFLAGQETQYF
many	TRBJ1-1	TRBV2	CAGSAVGVTEAFF
-	TRBJ1-2	TRBV7-9	CASSQPRGDYGYTF
-	TRBJ1-5	TRBV24-1	CATSGTLNQPQHF
few	TRBJ1-3	TRBV24-1	CATSDPRDLLGNTIYF
-	TRBJ1-1	TRBV4-1	CASSNDPGNTEAFF
many	TRBJ1-6	TRBV6-5	CASSYRDSPLHF
many	TRBJ1-5	TRBV5-1	CASSLGIDSHGNQPQHF
-	TRBJ2-2	TRBV5-1	CASSATSGRAGELFF
many	TRBJ2-7	TRBV7-2	CASSSVWGQGRYEQYF
many	TRBJ2-7	TRBV4-1	CASSPRGGVAGIIYEQYF
-	TRBJ2-7	TRBV7-8	CASSRTSGRGAYEQYF
many	TRBJ1-1	TRBV28	CASIPRGHLNTEAFF
many	TRBJ1-6	TRBV6-5	CASSYSRRPGTGSPLHF
once	TRBJ2-3	TRBV15	CATSRTLWGQGTDTQYF
-	TRBJ1-6	TRBV13	CASIARGGNNSLLHF
many	TRBJ1-6	TRBV5-1	CASSPSGGSPLHF
many	TRBJ2-7	TRBV12-3/TRBV12-4	CASSLQRTGHFEQYF
many	TRBJ1-2	TRBV20-1	CSARSLPVLGYTF
many	TRBJ2-7	TRBV18	CASLSAEFAEQYF
many	TRBJ2-7	TRBV19	CASTPPGRREQYF
many	TRBJ1-1	TRBV9	CASSARGLNTEAFF
many	TRBJ1-5	TRBV4-2	CASSQEPGDSDQPQHF
-	TRBJ2-2	TRBV14	CASSQDRLAGPGELFF
few	TRBJ2-3	TRBV27	CASSFIPIDTQYF
many	TRBJ2-2	TRBV5-1	CASSTGRHTGELFF
many	TRBJ1-5	TRBV2	CASRADRGVWPQHF
many	TRBJ2-5	TRBV5-1	CASSLGQETQYF